This entry concerns a single T cell receptor beta chain. Its cognate antigen is unknown. V lost 0 bases and J lost 8, with 34 bases in between. Germline lookup yields CDR1 SQVTM and CDR2 ANQGSEA. CDR3 size: 20 residues. The sample is drawn from a study of naive and memory T cell subsets. Study-wide results and limits: The power law exponent of TCR abundance differed between naive and memory cells. Clonotypes here are unpaired alpha or beta chain sequences.

Two oligonucleotides, mixed equimolar, formed the beta constant-region primer covering TRBC1 and TRBC2. Ligated cDNA was amplified by four rounds of PCR with nested alpha and beta constant-region primers and SP2. Ligation attached a single-stranded oligonucleotide with a 12-nucleotide UMI and the SP2 primer to the cDNA 3' end. One entry per CDR3 protein results from TCRdb running MiXCR on the UMI-ligation and nested PCR reads. The data contain 95,000 to 150,000 distinct CDR3 sequences, around 35% of them seen just once; the ten biggest clones take up approximately 0.87%. Sequencing input: central memory CD4+ T cells from blood. This rearrangement joins TRBV29-1 to TRBJ1-2; D not resolved. This clonotype was obtained from a human donor in good health. The CDR3 region is CSVEDRQHQPRLRIIGGYTF. In DNA form, the CDR3 reads TGCAGCGTTGAAGATAGGCAACATCAACCTAGACTCCGTATTATAGGGGGCTACACCTTC.